This TCR beta chain was sequenced for a study of blood T cell repertoires in COVID-19. This CDR3 comprises 16 residues. Trimming shortened V by 3 bases and J by 2 bases, and 16 bases separated the two germline ends. The V gene's germline CDR1 is SGHTA and CDR2 FQGNSA. Data came from immunoSEQ multiplex PCR; TCRdb stores just in-frame clones and leaves some out. The sample holds about 190,000 clones, 70% to 80% seen once. The chain recombines TRBV7-2 with TRBJ1-2; D gene uncertain. The TCR comes from a woman aged 50 to 60 with acute or convalescent COVID-19. Material for sequencing was peripheral blood. As DNA, the CDR3 is TGTGCCAGCAGCTTGATTACATCCCCCGGGAACTATGGCTACACCTTC. Encoded protein: CASSLITSPGNYGYTF.